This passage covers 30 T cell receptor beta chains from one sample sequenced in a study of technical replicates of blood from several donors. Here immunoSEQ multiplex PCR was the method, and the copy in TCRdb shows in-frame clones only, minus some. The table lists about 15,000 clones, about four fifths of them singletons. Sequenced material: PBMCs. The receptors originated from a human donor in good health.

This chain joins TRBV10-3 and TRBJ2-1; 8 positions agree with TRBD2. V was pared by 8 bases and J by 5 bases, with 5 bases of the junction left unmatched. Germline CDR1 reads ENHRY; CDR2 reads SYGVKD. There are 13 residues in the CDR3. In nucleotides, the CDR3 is TGTGCCATCGGACTAGCATTCGACAATGAGCAGTTCTTC. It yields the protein CAIGLAFDNEQFF.

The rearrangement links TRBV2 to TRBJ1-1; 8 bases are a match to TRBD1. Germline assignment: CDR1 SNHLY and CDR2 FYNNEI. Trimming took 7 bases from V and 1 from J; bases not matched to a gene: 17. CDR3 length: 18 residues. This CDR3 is CASKPQGVPAGANTEAFF. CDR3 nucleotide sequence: TGTGCCAGCAAGCCACAGGGGGTCCCGGCCGGTGCGAACACTGAAGCTTTCTTT.

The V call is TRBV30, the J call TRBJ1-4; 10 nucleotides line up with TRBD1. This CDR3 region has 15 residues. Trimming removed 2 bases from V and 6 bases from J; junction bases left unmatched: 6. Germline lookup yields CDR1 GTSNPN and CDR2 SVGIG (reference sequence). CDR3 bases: TGTGCCTGGAGTCCCGGACAGGGGGGACATGAAAAACTGTTTTTT. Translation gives CAWSPGQGGHEKLFF.

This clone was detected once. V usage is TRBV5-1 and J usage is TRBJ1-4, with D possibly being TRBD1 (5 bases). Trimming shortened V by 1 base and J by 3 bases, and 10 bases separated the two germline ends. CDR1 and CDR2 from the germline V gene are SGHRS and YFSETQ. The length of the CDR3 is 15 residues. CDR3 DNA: TGCGCCAGCAGCTTGATGGGGCAAGCTAATGAAAAACTGTTTTTT. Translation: CASSLMGQANEKLFF.

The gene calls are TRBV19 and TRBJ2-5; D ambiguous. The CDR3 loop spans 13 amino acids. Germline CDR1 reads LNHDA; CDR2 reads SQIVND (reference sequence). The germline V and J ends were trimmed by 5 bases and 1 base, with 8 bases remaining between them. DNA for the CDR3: TGTGCCAGTAGTCCTAGGCGCCAAGAGACCCAGTACTTC. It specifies CASSPRRQETQYF.

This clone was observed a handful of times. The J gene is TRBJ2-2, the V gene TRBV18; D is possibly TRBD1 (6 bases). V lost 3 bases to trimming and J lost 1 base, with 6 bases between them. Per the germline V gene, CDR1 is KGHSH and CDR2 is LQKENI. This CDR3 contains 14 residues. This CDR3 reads CASSPGQNTGELFF. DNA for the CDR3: TGTGCCAGCTCACCGGGACAGAACACCGGGGAGCTGTTTTTT.

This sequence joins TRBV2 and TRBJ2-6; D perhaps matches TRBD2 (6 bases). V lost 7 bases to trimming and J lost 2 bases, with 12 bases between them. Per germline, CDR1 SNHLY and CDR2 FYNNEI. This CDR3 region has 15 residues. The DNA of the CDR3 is TGTGCCAGCACCAAAGCGGGTACTGGGGCCAACGTCCTGACTTTC. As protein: CASTKAGTGANVLTF.

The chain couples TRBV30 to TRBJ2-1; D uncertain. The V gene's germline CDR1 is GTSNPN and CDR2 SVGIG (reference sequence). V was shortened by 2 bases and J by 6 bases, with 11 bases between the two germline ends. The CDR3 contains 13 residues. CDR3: CAWSSRVGNEQFF. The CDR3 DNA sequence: TGTGCCTGGAGTAGCCGGGTTGGCAATGAGCAGTTCTTC.

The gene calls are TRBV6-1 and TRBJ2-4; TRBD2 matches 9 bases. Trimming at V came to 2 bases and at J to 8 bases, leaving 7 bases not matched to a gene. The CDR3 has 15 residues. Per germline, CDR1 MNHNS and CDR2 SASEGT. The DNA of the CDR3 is TGTGCCAGCAGTGAATCGGCGGGAGGGCTGGACATTCAGTACTTC. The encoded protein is CASSESAGGLDIQYF.

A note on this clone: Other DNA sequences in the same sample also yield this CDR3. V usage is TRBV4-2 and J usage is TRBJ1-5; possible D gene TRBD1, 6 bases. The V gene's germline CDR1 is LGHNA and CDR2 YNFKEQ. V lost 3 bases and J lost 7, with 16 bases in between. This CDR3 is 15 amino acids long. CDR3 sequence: CASSQERGRGQPQHF. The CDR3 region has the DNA TGTGCCAGCAGCCAGGAAAGGGGGAGAGGGCAGCCCCAGCATTTT.

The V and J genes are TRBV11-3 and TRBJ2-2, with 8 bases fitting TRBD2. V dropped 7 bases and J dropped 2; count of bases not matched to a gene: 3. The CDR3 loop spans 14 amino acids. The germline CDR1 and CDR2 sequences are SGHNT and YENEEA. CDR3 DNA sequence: TGTGCCAGCATGGCGGGAGGCAACACCGGGGAGCTGTTTTTT. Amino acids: CASMAGGNTGELFF.

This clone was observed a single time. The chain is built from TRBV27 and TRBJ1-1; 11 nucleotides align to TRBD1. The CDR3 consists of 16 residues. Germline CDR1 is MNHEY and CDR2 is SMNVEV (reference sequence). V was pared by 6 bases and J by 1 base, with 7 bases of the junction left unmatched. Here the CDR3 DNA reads TGTGCCAGCAGCCGCGGACAGGGGGCGACGAACACTGAAGCTTTCTTT. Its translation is CASSRGQGATNTEAFF.

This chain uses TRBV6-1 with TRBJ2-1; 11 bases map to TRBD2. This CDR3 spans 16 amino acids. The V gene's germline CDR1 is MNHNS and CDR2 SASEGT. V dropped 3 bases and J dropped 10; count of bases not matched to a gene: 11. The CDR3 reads CASSDLGTSGTGEQFF. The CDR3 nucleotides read TGTGCCAGCAGTGATTTAGGGACTAGCGGAACCGGGGAGCAGTTCTTC.

CDR3 DNA sequence: TGCGCCAGCAGCTTGGGACTAGCGGGATGGACCGGGGAGCTGTTTTTT. Translation gives CASSLGLAGWTGELFF. The chain has TRBV5-1 and TRBJ2-2, with 11 bases lining up with TRBD2. Germline values: CDR1 SGHRS, CDR2 YFSETQ. This CDR3 comprises 16 residues. J lost 5 bases, V lost 0 bases, and 3 bases had no gene match.

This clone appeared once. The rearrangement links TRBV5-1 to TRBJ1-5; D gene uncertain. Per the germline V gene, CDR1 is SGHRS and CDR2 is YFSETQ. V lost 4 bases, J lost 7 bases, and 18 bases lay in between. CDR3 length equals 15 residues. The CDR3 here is CASSPQGGLNQPQHF. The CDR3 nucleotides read TGCGCCAGCAGCCCCCAAGGAGGGTTGAACCAGCCCCAGCATTTT. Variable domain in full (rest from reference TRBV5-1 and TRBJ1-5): KAGVTQTPRYLIKTRGQQVTLSCSPISGHRSVSWYQQTPGQGLQFLFEYFSETQRNKGNFPGRFSGRQFSNSRSEMNVSTLELGDSALYLCASSPQGGLNQPQHFGDGTRLSIL.

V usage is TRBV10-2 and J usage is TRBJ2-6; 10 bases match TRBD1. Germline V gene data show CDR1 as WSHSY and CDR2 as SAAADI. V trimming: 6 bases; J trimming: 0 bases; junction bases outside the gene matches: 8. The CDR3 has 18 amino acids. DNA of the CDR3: TGCGCCAGCAGCGGGGGGCGGGACAGGGGCTCTGGGGCCAACGTCCTGACTTTC. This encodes CASSGGRDRGSGANVLTF.

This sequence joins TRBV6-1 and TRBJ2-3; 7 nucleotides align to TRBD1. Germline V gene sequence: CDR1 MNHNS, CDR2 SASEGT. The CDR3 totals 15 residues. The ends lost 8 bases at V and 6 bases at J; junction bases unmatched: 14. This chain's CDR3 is CASLLGQAERDTQYF. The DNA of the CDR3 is TGTGCCAGCCTCCTAGGACAGGCGGAGAGGGATACGCAGTATTTT.

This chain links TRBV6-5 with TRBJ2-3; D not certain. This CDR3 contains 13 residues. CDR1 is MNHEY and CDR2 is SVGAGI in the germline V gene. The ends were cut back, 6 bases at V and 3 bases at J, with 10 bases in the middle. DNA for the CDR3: TGTGCCAGCAGCCCCCCCGGGACAGATACGCAGTATTTT. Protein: CASSPPGTDTQYF.

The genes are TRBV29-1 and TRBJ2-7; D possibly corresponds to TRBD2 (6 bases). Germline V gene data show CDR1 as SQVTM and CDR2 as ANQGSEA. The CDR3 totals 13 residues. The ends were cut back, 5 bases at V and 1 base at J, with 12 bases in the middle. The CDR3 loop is CSVIRGNSYEQYF. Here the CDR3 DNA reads TGCAGCGTTATTCGGGGGAATTCCTACGAGCAGTACTTC.

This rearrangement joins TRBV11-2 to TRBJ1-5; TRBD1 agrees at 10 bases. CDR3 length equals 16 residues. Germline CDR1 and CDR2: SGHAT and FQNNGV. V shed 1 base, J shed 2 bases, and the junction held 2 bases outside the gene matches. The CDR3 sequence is CASSLAGTGGNQPQHF. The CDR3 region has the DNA TGTGCCAGCAGCTTAGCGGGGACAGGGGGCAATCAGCCCCAGCATTTT.

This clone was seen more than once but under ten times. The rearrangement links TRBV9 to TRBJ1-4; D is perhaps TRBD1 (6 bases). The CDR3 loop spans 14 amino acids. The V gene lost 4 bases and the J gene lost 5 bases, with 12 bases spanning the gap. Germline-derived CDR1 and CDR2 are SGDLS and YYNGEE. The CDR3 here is CASSPGQLNEKLFF. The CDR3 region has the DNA TGTGCCAGCAGCCCAGGACAGCTCAATGAAAAACTGTTTTTT.

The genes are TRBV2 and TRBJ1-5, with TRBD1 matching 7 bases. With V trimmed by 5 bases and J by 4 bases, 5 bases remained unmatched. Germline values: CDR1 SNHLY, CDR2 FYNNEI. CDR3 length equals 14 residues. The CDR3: CASSQQGLNQPQHF. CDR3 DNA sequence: TGTGCCAGCAGTCAACAGGGGCTTAATCAGCCCCAGCATTTT.

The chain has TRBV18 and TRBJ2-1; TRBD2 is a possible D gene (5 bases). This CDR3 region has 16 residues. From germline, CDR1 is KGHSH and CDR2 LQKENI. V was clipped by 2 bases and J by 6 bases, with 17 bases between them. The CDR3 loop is CASSPVQSGSSNEQFF. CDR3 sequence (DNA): TGTGCCAGCTCACCAGTACAAAGCGGATCTAGCAATGAGCAGTTCTTC.

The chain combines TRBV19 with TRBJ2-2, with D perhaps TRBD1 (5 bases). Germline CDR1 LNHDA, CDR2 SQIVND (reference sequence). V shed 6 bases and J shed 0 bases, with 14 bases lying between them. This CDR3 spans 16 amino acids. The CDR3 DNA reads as TGTGCCAGTAGCAGCTTAATAGGGGCGAACACCGGGGAGCTGTTTTTT. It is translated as CASSSLIGANTGELFF. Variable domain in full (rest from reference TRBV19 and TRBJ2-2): DGGITQSPKYLFRKEGQNVTLSCEQNLNHDAMYWYRQDPGQGLRLIYYSQIVNDFQKGDIAEGYSVSREKKESFPLTVTSAQKNPTAFYLCASSSLIGANTGELFFGEGSRLTVL.

The CDR3 reads CAIFPAGEGTGELFF. The CDR3 DNA sequence: TGTGCCATTTTCCCAGCGGGAGAGGGCACCGGGGAGCTGTTTTTT. The V gene is TRBV10-3, the J gene TRBJ2-2; TRBD2 aligns across 8 bases. Germline V gene data show CDR1 as ENHRY and CDR2 as SYGVKD. The CDR3 spans 15 residues. The V segment lost 9 bases and the J segment 4 bases; nucleotides outside the gene matches: 10.

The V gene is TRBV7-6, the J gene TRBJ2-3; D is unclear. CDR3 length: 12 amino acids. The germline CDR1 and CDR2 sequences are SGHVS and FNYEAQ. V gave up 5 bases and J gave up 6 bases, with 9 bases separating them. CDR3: CASSPLVDTQYF. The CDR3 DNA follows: TGTGCCAGCAGCCCACTTGTGGATACGCAGTATTTT.

CDR3 residues: CASSLESGTGLYGYTF. CDR3 bases: TGTGCCAGCAGCCTAGAGTCGGGGACAGGGTTGTATGGCTACACCTTC. V usage is TRBV7-6 and J usage is TRBJ1-2; 9 bases match TRBD1. After removal of 5 bases from V and 5 bases from J, the junction contained 12 bases not matched to a gene. Germline CDR1 and CDR2: SGHVS and FNYEAQ. CDR3 length equals 16 residues. Full variable domain (remainder filled in from reference TRBV7-6 and TRBJ1-2): GAGVSQSPRYKVTKRGQDVALRCDPISGHVSLYWYRQALGQGPEFLTYFNYEAQQDKSGLPNDRFSAERPEGSISTLTIQRTEQRDSAMYRCASSLESGTGLYGYTFGSGTRLTVV.

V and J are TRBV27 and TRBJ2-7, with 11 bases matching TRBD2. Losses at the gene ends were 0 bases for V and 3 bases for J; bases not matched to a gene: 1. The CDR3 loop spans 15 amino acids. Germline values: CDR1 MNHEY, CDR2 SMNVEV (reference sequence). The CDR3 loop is CASSLSTSGSYEQYF. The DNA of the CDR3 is TGTGCCAGCAGTTTATCAACTAGCGGGAGCTACGAGCAGTACTTC.

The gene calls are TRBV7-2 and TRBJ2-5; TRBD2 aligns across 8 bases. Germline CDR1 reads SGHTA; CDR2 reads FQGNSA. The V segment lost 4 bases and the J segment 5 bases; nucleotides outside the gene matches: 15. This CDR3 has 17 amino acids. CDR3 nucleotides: TGTGCCAGCAGCTCTAGATTGATAGCGGGAATTGTGGAGACCCAGTACTTC. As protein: CASSSRLIAGIVETQYF.

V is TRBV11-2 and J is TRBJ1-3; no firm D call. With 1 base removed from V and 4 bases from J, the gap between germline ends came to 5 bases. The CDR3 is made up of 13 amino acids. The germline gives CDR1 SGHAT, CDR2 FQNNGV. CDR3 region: CASSLGAGNTIYF. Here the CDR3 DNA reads TGTGCCAGCAGCTTAGGGGCGGGAAACACCATATATTTT.